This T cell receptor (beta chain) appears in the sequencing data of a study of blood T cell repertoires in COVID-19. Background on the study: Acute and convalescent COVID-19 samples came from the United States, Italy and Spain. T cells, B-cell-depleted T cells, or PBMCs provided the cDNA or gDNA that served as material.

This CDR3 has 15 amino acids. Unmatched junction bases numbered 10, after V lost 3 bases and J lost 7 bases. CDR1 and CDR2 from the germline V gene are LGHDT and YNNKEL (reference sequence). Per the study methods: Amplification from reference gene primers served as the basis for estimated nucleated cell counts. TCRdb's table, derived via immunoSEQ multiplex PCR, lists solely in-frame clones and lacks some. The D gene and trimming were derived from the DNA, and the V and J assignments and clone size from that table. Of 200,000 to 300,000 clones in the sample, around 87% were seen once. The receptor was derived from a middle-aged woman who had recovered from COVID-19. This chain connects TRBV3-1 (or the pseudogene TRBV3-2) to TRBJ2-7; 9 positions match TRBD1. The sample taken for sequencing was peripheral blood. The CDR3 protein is CASSQWTGEEGEQYF. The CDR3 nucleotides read TGTGCCAGCAGCCAGTGGACAGGGGAGGAAGGGGAGCAGTACTTC.